Listed below are T cell receptor beta chains from one sample, sequenced in a study of blood T cell repertoires in COVID-19. Data came from immunoSEQ multiplex PCR; TCRdb stores just in-frame clones and leaves some out. The table shows about 160,000 clones, with around 87% occurring only once. Input material: peripheral blood. These receptors came from a man older than 75 with acute or convalescent COVID-19. Both conserved end residues are part of each CDR3. D genes are given only for firm matches. Rows may omit the clone size; those that give it use once, few, many or a size class.

NA | TRBJ1-5 | TRBV6-5 | few | TGTGCCAGCACACCCGTACAGGGTAGCCAGCCCCAGCATTTT | CASTPVQGSQPQHF
TRBD1 | TRBJ2-7 | TRBV10-3 | NA | TGTGCCATCACTACAACAGGGGTCCACGAGCAGTACTTC | CAITTTGVHEQYF
NA | TRBJ2-3 | TRBV28 | NA | TGTGCCAGCAGCCAACGGGGTACGCAGTATTTT | CASSQRGTQYF
NA | TRBJ2-5 | TRBV28 | few | TGTGCCAGCACCCCGGTAGGGCGGGGAGAGACCCAGTACTTC | CASTPVGRGETQYF
NA | TRBJ2-5 | TRBV28 | NA | TGTGCCAGCAGTTTAGGGACAATGGAGACCCAGTACTTC | CASSLGTMETQYF
NA | TRBJ2-7 | TRBV27 | NA | TGTGCCAGCAGTTCCCGACAGGATTCCTCCTACGAGCAGTACTTC | CASSSRQDSSYEQYF
NA | TRBJ2-7 | TRBV4-1 | NA | TGCGCCAGCAGCCAAGAGGGGGCCCTGGGGGAGCAGTACTTC | CASSQEGALGEQYF
NA | TRBJ2-5 | TRBV6-1 | NA | TGTGCCAGCAGTGAACTTGGGACAGCGGGGACCCAGTACTTC | CASSELGTAGTQYF
TRBD1 | TRBJ2-2 | TRBV5-4 | NA | TGTGCCAGCAGCTTGGGGGACAGGGACACCGGGGAGCTGTTTTTT | CASSLGDRDTGELFF
TRBD2 | TRBJ2-1 | TRBV5-1 | NA | TGCGCCAGCAGCTTGGGCGGGGGGTCCTACAATGAGCAGTTCTTC | CASSLGGGSYNEQFF
NA | TRBJ1-5 | TRBV6-6 | NA | TGTGCCAGCAGTTACTTGTCTCAGGGATCTCAGCCCCAGCATTTT | CASSYLSQGSQPQHF
NA | TRBJ2-2 | TRBV3-1/TRBV3-2 | once | TGTGCCAGCAGCCAATATGGACAGACGAACACCGGGGAGCTGTTTTTT | CASSQYGQTNTGELFF
TRBD1 | TRBJ1-1 | TRBV28 | NA | TGTGCCAGCAGAACGGGACAGGGTAAAGAGAGCACTGAAGCTTTCTTT | CASRTGQGKESTEAFF
TRBD2 | TRBJ2-3 | TRBV7-9 | NA | TGTGCCAGCAGCTTGGGGAGGGGCACAGATACGCAGTATTTT | CASSLGRGTDTQYF
NA | TRBJ1-5 | TRBV6-5 | NA | TGTGCCAGCAACGGGGGATCCAATCAGCCCCAGCATTTT | CASNGGSNQPQHF
TRBD1 | TRBJ2-4 | TRBV19 | NA | TGTGCCAGTAGTAACCGGGACAGGGCGTCCATTCAGTACTTC | CASSNRDRASIQYF
TRBD1 | TRBJ2-5 | TRBV15 | NA | TGTGCCACCAGCAGATTTTCGACCGGGACAGGGGAAGAGACCCAGTACTTC | CATSRFSTGTGEETQYF
NA | TRBJ1-2 | TRBV25-1 | NA | TGTGCCAGCAGTGGCGGAAATGGCTACACCTTC | CASSGGNGYTF
NA | TRBJ1-4 | TRBV14 | NA | TGTGCCAGCAGCCCGCGCGGGTTGGGTGAAAAACTGTTTTTT | CASSPRGLGEKLFF
TRBD1 | TRBJ1-2 | TRBV5-8 | once | TGTGCCAGCAGCCCAGGACAGGTTAACTATGGCTACACCTTC | CASSPGQVNYGYTF
TRBD1 | TRBJ2-4 | TRBV5-5 | NA | TGTGCCAGCAGCAGAGACAGGGATATAGCCAAAAACATTCAGTACTTC | CASSRDRDIAKNIQYF
NA | TRBJ1-5 | TRBV12-3/TRBV12-4 | once | TGTGCCAGCAGCCAGGGGCACAATCAGCCCCAGCATTTT | CASSQGHNQPQHF
TRBD2 | TRBJ2-3 | TRBV24-1 | NA | TGTGCCACCAGTGACCCACGGAGGCTAGCGGGAACTAGCACAGATACGCAGTATTTT | CATSDPRRLAGTSTDTQYF
NA | TRBJ2-7 | TRBV19 | once | TGTGCCAGTAGCCACAAGGGAGGACTAAACACCTACGAGCAGTACTTC | CASSHKGGLNTYEQYF
NA | TRBJ2-3 | TRBV9 | NA | TGTGCCAGCAGCGTAACCAGGAACACAGATACGCAGTATTTT | CASSVTRNTDTQYF
TRBD1 | TRBJ1-4 | TRBV5-1 | NA | TGCGCCAGCAGCTTGGTCGGGACAGGGGATGAAAAACTGTTTTTT | CASSLVGTGDEKLFF